The entry below gives a single T cell receptor beta chain sequence along with its context. V shed 5 bases, J shed 5 bases, and the junction held 12 bases outside the gene matches. Germline assignment: CDR1 SGHVS and CDR2 FNYEAQ. This CDR3 comprises 17 residues. The data stem from a study of T-cell memory formation after mild COVID-19. TCRdb reanalysed the 5' RACE reads using MiXCR and keeps one entry per CDR3 protein. Among 300,000 to 400,000 distinct CDR3 sequences listed, approximately 21% were seen once. Sequenced material: PBMCs or a T cell subset sorted from them (not recorded which). This sequence originates from an adult woman who had mild COVID-19 (a few samples of this study predate the infection). Cell type and time point are not known. The V call is TRBV7-6, the J call TRBJ1-2; TRBD1 matches 12 bases. The CDR3 DNA reads TGTGCCAGCAGCGCCGGGACAGGGGGCCTGAAGTGGTATGGCTACACCTTC. This encodes CASSAGTGGLKWYGYTF.